This TCR beta chain emerged from a study of blood T cell repertoires in COVID-19. Study overall: COVID-19 samples from acute and convalescent phases originated in the United States, Italy and Spain.

Trimming removed 3 bases from V and 5 bases from J, with 20 bases in between. Per the germline V gene, CDR1 is MNHEY and CDR2 is SMNVEV (reference sequence). There are 17 residues in the CDR3. TCRdb's copy holds only in-frame clones and misses some; the assay was immunoSEQ multiplex PCR. The data contain over 200,000 clones, less than 90% of them singletons. The sample comprised peripheral blood. The receptor's source is a man aged 35-49 years with acute or convalescent COVID-19. This chain connects TRBV27 to TRBJ2-1; D is possibly TRBD1 (6 bases). CDR3 amino acids: CASSFLTRTAVNNEQFF. In DNA, the CDR3 is TGTGCCAGCAGTTTCCTCACTAGGACAGCAGTTAACAATGAGCAGTTCTTC.